The present T cell receptor beta chain was sequenced within a study of breast tumors, draining lymph nodes, adjacent tissues (dated by TCRdb to 2016 to 2018). Concerning the study at large: Breast cancer patients provided tumor, adjacent nontumor tissue and axillary lymph nodes, and the study compared the TCR beta repertoires across these three sources. The study was designed to assess the relationships and possible T-cell exchange between tumor, surrounding tissue and draining lymph node repertoires in human breast cancer.

Sequencing relied on an Illumina HiSeq 2000. Multiplex PCR amplification was used to generate the TCR beta chain libraries. High-throughput sequencing was used to analyze the amplified TCR beta chain products. TCRdb redid the processing of the public reads, applying fastp at Q25 and MiXCR, and retained in-frame beta chains. Here each entry gathers all rows of one CDR3 protein and keeps the most common genes and DNA. This sample gives about 180,000 distinct CDR3 sequences in total; roughly 35% of them show up just once. The ten largest make up about 4.1% of the sample. The axillary draining lymph nodes of breast cancer patients were the source of the lymph node samples. This clonotype came up a few times. No antigen is known for it. No base quality values were provided; no much bigger clone lies one nucleotide off. V is trimmed back by 4 bases and J by 6 bases, and the junction contains 6 bases that no gene match accounts for. The CDR3 runs 13 residues from the cysteine to the phenylalanine. CDR3 DNA is the only sequence kept; it has 39 bases, read in frame from the first base. The germline V gene (reference sequence) provides CDR1 SGHNT and CDR2 YYREEE.

General conclusions and limits of the study: A scenario in which most tumor T cells derive from the lymph node and then expand within tumor tissue was judged to be consistent with the data. The study presented the conclusion that tumor T cells originate in lymph nodes as consistent with a hypothesis, not as something directly demonstrated. T-cell repertoire diversity in tumors was found to be lower than in lymph nodes but higher than in nontumor tissue, and preferential V and J gene usage was observed. Tumor and nontumor tissue repertoires were significantly more similar in luminal-like than in basal-like breast cancer.

The specimen sequenced was axillary lymph node tissue. This chain is built from TRBV5-4 and TRBJ1-1; 7 central nucleotides agree with TRBD1. The origin of this receptor is a female donor with breast cancer. Some clones in this sample may be carry-over from other donors' samples. The CDR3 region reads CASSLDRRAEAFF. In nucleotides, the sequence is TGTGCCAGCAGCCTGGACAGGAGGGCTGAAGCTTTCTTT.